These T cell receptor beta chains were read from a single sample in a study of a mutant IDH1 vaccine in newly diagnosed glioma. Using immunoSEQ multiplex PCR, the repertoire was profiled, and TCRdb retains in-frame clones only, with some absent. The sample contains about 32,000 clones, around four fifths of which appear only once. Antigen specificity for these receptors is unknown. The starting material was PBMCs, obtained from a glioma patient whose treatment included an IDH1 peptide vaccine. These receptors originate from a man aged 25 to 45 with glioma. The CDR3 runs from the conserved cysteine through the conserved F or W. A D gene is named only where the DNA matches it firmly. Size is stated for part of the rows, as once, few or many counts, or as a class when the clone is expanded.

D | J | V | size | DNA | CDR3
TRBD1 | TRBJ1-4 | TRBV4-1 | . | TGCGCCAGCAGCCAAGATAGGGACAGCTCAACTAATGAAAAACTGTTTTTT | CASSQDRDSSTNEKLFF
. | TRBJ1-1 | TRBV9 | few | TGTGCCAGCAGCGAGCCGGGAGAAGCTTTCTTT | CASSEPGEAFF
TRBD1 | TRBJ2-5 | TRBV5-1 | . | TGCGCCAGCAGCTTCGCCCGGGACAGGGAAGAGACCCAGTACTTC | CASSFARDREETQYF
. | TRBJ1-3 | TRBV9 | . | TGTGCCAGCAGCGTAGGACGACTTGGAAACACCATATATTTT | CASSVGRLGNTIYF
TRBD1 | TRBJ2-1 | TRBV7-9 | once | TGTGCCAGCAGCTTATCACCCAGACAGGGGGGCCTCTCCTACAATGAGCAGTTCTTC | CASSLSPRQGGLSYNEQFF
. | TRBJ1-3 | TRBV5-6 | . | TGTGCCAGCAGCTTGGGACCCGTTGGAAACACCATATATTTT | CASSLGPVGNTIYF
. | TRBJ1-1 | TRBV6-5 | . | TGTGCCAGCAGCCTTTCGAATTATGGGGGAGCTTTCTTT | CASSLSNYGGAFF
. | TRBJ1-5 | TRBV19 | . | TGTGCCAGTAGTATGGGTACCGACAGGCAGCCCCAGCATTTT | CASSMGTDRQPQHF
. | TRBJ2-3 | TRBV11-2 | . | TGTGCCAGCAGCACCGGACTGGAAGATACGCAGTATTTT | CASSTGLEDTQYF
TRBD1 | TRBJ1-1 | TRBV30 | few | TGTGCCTGGAGCGACACAGGGGTGATCGGAGGAGCTTTCTTT | CAWSDTGVIGGAFF
. | TRBJ1-1 | TRBV5-5 | . | TGTGCCAGCAGCTTGGCACCAGCCACGGCCGAAGCTTTCTTT | CASSLAPATAEAFF
. | TRBJ2-1 | TRBV2 | . | TGTGCCAGCAGCGGACCTCCCTTGAGTGAGCAGTTCTTC | CASSGPPLSEQFF
. | TRBJ1-1 | TRBV29-1 | once | TGCAGCTTCTCCGGGCCCCGGCGGACTGAAGCTTTCTTT | CSFSGPRRTEAFF
TRBD1 | TRBJ2-1 | TRBV4-1 | once | TGCGCCAGCAGCCAAGCCGGGACAGGGGCGTCCCTATACAGGGAGCAGTTCTTC | CASSQAGTGASLYREQFF
. | TRBJ2-1 | TRBV12-1 | . | TGTGCCAGCAGCTTTGACAATGAGCAGTTCTTC | CASSFDNEQFF
TRBD2 | TRBJ2-7 | TRBV5-6 | . | TGTGCCAGCAGCTTGAGTGTTAGCGGGGCCTACGAGCAGTACTTC | CASSLSVSGAYEQYF
. | TRBJ1-6 | TRBV7-6 | few | TGTGCCAGCAGCTCCCGGGGGGGGAGGGCAGCGAATTCACCCCTCCACTTT | CASSSRGGRAANSPLHF